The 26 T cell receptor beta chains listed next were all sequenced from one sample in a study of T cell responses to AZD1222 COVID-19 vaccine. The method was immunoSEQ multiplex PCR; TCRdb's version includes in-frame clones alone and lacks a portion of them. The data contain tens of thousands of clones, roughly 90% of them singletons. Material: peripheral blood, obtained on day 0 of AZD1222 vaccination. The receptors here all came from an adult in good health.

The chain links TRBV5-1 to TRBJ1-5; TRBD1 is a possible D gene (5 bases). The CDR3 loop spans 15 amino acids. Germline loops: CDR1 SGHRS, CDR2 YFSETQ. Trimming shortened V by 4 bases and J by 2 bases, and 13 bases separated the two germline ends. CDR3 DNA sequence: TGCGCCAGCAGCCCGTCAGGAGGGGGCAATCAGCCCCAGCATTTT. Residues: CASSPSGGGNQPQHF.

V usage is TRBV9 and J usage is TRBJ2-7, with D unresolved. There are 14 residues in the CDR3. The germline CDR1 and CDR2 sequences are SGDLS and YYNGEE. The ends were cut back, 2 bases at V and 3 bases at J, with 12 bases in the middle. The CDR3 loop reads CASSVGWLNYEQYF. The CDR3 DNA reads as TGTGCCAGCAGCGTGGGGTGGCTAAACTACGAGCAGTACTTC.

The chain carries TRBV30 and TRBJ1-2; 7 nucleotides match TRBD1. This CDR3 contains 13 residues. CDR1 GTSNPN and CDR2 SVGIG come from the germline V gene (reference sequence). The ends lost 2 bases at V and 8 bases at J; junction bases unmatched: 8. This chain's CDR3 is CAWSPTGRHGYTF. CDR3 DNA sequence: TGTGCCTGGAGTCCGACAGGGAGGCACGGCTACACCTTC.

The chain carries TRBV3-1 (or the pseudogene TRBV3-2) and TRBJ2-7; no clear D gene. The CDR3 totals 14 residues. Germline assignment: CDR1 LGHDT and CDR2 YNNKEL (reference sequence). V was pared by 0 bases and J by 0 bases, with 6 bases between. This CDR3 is CASSQDRISYEQYF. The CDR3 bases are TGTGCCAGCAGCCAAGATAGGATCTCCTACGAGCAGTACTTC.

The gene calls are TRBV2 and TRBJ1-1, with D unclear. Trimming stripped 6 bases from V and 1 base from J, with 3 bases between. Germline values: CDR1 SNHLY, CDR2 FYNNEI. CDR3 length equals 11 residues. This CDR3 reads CASRQNTEAFF. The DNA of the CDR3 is TGTGCCAGCAGGCAGAACACTGAAGCTTTCTTT.

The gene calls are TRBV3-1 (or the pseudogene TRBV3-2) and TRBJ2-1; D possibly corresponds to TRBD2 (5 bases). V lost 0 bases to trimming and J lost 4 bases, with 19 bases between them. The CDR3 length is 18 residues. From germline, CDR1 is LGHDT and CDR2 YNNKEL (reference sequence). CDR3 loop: CASSQESSASSLYNEQFF. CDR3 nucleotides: TGTGCCAGCAGCCAAGAGTCTTCGGCTAGCTCGTTGTACAATGAGCAGTTCTTC.

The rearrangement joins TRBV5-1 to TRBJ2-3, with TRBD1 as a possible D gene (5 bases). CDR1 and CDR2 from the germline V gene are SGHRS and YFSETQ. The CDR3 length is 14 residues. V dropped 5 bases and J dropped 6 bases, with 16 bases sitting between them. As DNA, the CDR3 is TGCGCCAGCAGTGCGACAGCACTCACGGATACGCAGTATTTT. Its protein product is CASSATALTDTQYF.

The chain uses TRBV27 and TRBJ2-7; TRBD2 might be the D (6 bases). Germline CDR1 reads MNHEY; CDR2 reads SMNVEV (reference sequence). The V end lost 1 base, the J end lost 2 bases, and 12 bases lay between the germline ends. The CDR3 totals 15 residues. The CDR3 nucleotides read TGTGCCAGCAGTTTATTGTTAGCGGCCCCCTACGAGCAGTACTTC. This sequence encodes CASSLLLAAPYEQYF.

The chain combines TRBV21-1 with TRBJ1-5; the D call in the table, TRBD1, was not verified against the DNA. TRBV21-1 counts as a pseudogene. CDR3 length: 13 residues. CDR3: CASSETGNQPQHF. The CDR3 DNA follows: TGTGCCAGCAGCGAGACAGGGAATCAGCCCCAGCATTTT.

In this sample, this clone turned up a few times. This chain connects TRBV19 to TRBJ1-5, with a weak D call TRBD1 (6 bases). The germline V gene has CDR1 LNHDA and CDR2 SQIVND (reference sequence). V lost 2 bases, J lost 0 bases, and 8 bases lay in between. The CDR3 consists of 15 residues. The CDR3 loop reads CASSINRDSNQPQHF. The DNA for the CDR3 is TGTGCCAGTAGTATAAACAGGGATAGCAATCAGCCCCAGCATTTT.

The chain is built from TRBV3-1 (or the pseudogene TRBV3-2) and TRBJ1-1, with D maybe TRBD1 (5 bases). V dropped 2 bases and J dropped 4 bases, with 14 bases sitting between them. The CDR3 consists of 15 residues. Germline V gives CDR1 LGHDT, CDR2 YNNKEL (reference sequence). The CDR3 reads CASSQIKQAGTEAFF. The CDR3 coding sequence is TGTGCCAGCAGCCAAATAAAACAGGCGGGCACTGAAGCTTTCTTT.

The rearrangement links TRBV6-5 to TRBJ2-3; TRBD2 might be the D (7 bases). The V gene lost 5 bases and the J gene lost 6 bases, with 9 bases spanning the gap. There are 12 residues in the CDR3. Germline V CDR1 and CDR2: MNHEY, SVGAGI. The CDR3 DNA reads TGTGCCAGCAGTAGGGGGGGGGATACGCAGTATTTT. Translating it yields CASSRGGDTQYF.

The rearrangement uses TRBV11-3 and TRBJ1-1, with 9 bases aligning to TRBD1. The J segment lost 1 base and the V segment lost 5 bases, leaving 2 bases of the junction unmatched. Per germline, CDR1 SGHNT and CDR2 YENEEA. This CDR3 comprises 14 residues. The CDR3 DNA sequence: TGTGCCAGCAGCCAGGACAGGGGGAACACTGAAGCTTTCTTT. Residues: CASSQDRGNTEAFF.

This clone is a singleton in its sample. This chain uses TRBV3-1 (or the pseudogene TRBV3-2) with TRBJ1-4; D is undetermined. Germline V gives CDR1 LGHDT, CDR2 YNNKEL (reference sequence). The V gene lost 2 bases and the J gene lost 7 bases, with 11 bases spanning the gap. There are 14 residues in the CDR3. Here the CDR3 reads CASSQRATVEKLFF. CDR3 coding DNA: TGTGCCAGCAGCCAAAGGGCCACGGTTGAAAAACTGTTTTTT.

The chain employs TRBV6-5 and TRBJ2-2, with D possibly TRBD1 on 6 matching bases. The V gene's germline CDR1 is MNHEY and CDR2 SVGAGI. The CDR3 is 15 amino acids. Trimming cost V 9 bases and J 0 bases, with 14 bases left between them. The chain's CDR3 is CASRHGTTNTGELFF. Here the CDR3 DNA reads TGTGCCAGTCGACATGGGACAACGAACACCGGGGAGCTGTTTTTT.

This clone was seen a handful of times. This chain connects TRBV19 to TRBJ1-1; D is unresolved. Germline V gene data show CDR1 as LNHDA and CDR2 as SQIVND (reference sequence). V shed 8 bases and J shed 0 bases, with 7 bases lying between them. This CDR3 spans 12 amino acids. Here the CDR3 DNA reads TGTGCCAGTGGGGAGTTGAACACTGAAGCTTTCTTT. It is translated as CASGELNTEAFF. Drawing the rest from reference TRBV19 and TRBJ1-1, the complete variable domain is DGGITQSPKYLFRKEGQNVTLSCEQNLNHDAMYWYRQDPGQGLRLIYYSQIVNDFQKGDIAEGYSVSREKKESFPLTVTSAQKNPTAFYLCASGELNTEAFFGQGTRLTVV.

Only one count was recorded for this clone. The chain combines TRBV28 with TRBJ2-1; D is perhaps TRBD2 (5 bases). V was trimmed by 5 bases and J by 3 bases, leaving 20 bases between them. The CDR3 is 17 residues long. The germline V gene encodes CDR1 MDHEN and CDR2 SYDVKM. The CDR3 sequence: CASSISRGLQHYNEQFF. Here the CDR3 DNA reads TGTGCCAGCAGTATATCCCGGGGTCTTCAGCACTACAATGAGCAGTTCTTC.

CDR3 coding DNA: TGTGCCAGCAGTCCCCGGGAGAAAATCTCCTACGAGCAGTACTTC. Translation gives CASSPREKISYEQYF. The chain couples TRBV6-5 to TRBJ2-7; perhaps TRBD2 as D (6 bases). The length of the CDR3 is 15 residues. Germline CDR1 reads MNHEY; CDR2 reads SVGAGI. V gave up 5 bases and J gave up 0 bases, with 14 bases separating them.

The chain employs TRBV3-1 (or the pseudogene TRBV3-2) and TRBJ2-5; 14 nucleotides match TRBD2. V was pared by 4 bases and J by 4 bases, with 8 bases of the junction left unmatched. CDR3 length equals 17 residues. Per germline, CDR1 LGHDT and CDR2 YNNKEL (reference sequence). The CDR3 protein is CASSPGLAGARGETQYF. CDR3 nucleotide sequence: TGTGCCAGCAGCCCGGGACTAGCGGGGGCCAGGGGAGAGACCCAGTACTTC.

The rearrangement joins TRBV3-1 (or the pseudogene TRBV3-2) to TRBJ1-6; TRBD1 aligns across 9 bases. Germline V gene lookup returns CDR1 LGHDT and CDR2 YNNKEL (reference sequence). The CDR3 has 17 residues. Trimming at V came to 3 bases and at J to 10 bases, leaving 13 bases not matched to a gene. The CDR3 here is CASSQGQGVWNLSPLHF. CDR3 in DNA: TGTGCCAGCAGCCAGGGACAGGGAGTATGGAATTTATCACCCCTCCACTTT.

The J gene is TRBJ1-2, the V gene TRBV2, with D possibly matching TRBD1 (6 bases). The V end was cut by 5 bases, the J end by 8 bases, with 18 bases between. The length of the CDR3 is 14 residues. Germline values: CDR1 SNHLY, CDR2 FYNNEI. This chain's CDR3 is CASSSSTGLLGYTF. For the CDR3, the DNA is TGTGCCAGCAGTTCCTCGACAGGACTCCTCGGCTACACCTTC.

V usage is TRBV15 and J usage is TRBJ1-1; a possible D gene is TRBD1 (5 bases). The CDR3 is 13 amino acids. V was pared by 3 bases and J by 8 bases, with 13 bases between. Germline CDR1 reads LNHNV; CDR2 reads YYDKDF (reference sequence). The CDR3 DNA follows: TGTGCCACCAGCAGGCCAGGGAACGTGGAAGCTTTCTTT. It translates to CATSRPGNVEAFF.

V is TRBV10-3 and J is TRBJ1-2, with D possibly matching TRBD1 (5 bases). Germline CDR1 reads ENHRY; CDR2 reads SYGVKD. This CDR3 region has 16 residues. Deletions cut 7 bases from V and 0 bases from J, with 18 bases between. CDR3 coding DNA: TGTGCCATCACCCGGGACGGGGGAAAAGCTAACTATGGCTACACCTTC. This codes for CAITRDGGKANYGYTF.

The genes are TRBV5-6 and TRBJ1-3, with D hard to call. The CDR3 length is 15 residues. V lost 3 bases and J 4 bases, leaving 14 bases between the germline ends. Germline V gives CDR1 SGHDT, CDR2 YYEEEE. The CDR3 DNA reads TGTGCCAGCAGCTACGACCGGGTTCGGGGAAACACCATATATTTT. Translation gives CASSYDRVRGNTIYF.

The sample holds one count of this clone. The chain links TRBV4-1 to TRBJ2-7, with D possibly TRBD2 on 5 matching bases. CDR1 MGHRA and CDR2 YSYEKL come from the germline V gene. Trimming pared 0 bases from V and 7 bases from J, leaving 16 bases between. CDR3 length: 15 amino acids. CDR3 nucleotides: TGCGCCAGCAGCCAAGATTGGCCGTGGCGAGGGGAGCAGTACTTC. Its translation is CASSQDWPWRGEQYF.

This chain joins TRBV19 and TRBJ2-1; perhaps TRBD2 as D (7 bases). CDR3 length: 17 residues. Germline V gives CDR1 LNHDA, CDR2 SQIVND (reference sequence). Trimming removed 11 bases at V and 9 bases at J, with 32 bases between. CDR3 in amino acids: CACCIDLSTGGGGEQFF. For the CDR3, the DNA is TGTGCCTGTTGTATAGATCTATCGACAGGAGGGGGGGGTGAGCAGTTCTTC. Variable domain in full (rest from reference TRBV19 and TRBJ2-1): DGGITQSPKYLFRKEGQNVTLSCEQNLNHDAMYWYRQDPGQGLRLIYYSQIVNDFQKGDIAEGYSVSREKKESFPLTVTSAQKNPTAFYLCACCIDLSTGGGGEQFFGPGTRLTVL.